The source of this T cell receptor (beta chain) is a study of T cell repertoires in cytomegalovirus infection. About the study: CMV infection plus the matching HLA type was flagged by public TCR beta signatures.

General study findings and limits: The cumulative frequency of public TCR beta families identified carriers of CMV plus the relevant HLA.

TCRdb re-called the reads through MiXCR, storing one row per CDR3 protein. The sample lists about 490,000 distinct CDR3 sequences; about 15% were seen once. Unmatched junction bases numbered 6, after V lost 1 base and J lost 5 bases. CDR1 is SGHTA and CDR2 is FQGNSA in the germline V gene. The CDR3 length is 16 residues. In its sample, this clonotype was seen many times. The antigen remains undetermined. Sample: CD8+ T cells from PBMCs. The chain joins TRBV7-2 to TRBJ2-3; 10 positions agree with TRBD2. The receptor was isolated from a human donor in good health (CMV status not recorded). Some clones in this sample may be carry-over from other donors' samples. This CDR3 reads CASSLERGGRVDTQYF. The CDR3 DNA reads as TGTGCCAGCAGCTTAGAGCGGGGGGGCCGGGTAGATACGCAGTATTTT. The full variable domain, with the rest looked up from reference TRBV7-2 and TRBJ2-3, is GAGVSQSPSNKVTEKGKDVELRCDPISGHTALYWYRQSLGQGLEFLIYFQGNSAPDKSGLPSDRFSAERTGGSVSTLTIQRTQQEDSAVYLCASSLERGGRVDTQYFGPGTRLTVL.